The present entry profiles one T cell receptor beta chain with its context. This specimen belongs to a study of blood T cell repertoires in COVID-19. Germline V gene sequence: CDR1 SGHAT, CDR2 FQNNGV. The CDR3 totals 11 residues. V was pared by 5 bases and J by 12 bases, with 11 bases between. Sequencing was performed with immunoSEQ multiplex PCR; in TCRdb, only in-frame clones are kept and a portion is missing. The data show some 250,000 clones, around 84% seen once. Participants reported their clinical history, and cohort assignment relied on those reports. Resolution of symptoms, clearance, or two negative PCRs was present in recovered Cohort 3 donors.

The sequencing sample was made of PBMCs or T cells enriched from blood (not recorded which). The rearrangement joins TRBV11-2 to TRBJ2-1; possible D gene TRBD1, 7 bases. The receptor was derived from a young man who had recovered from COVID-19. The CDR3 loop is CASSAQGGQFF. The CDR3 DNA is TGTGCCAGCAGCGCCCAGGGGGGGCAGTTCTTC.